This record covers a single T cell receptor beta chain. Its specificity is not known. The sample is drawn from a study of blood T cells in healthy people across ages. Findings and limits, study-wide: A greater number of naive CD4+ cells and higher diversity distinguished long-lived donors from aged donors.

CDR1 is SNHLY and CDR2 is FYNNEI in the germline V gene. This CDR3 has 14 residues. J was trimmed by 6 bases and V by 6 bases; bases with no gene match: 4. The study isolated at least 6 million PBMCs from each sample. Sample-barcoded 5' priming and a J-beta primer mix drove a second PCR of roughly 6 to 12 cycles. A template-switch adaptor with 12 random nucleotides tagged each cDNA molecule. Each CDR3 protein is one row after TCRdb ran MiXCR on the 5' RACE reads. Seen here are over a million distinct CDR3 sequences, approximately 43% observed once, and the top ten hold 4%. Sequencing input: blood. This clonotype was obtained from a young woman in good health. The rearrangement joins TRBV2 to TRBJ1-4, with 10 bases aligning to TRBD1. The chain's CDR3 is CASRWTGGHEKLFF. Written as DNA, the CDR3 is TGTGCCAGCAGATGGACAGGGGGACATGAAAAACTGTTTTTT.